The 24 T cell receptor beta chains presented below share a single source sample, sequenced in a study of blood T cell repertoires in COVID-19 (dated by TCRdb to about 2020). Library creation used the immunoSEQ multiplex PCR assay. The table was pulled from immuneACCESS by TCRdb, which kept in-frame rearrangements only. Such tables lose some clones; where checked, under half of the loss comes from unresolved V genes, and the rest has no known cause. The sample data list just over 95,000 clones, and 82% of these were observed just once. The ten most abundant clones make up about 17% of the sample. Specimen: peripheral blood. These TCRs come from a man of 80 years or more with acute or convalescent COVID-19.

This chain links TRBV19 with TRBJ2-7, with TRBD1 matching 9 bases. CDR3 size: 14 residues. The trim removed 1 base at V and 6 bases at J, leaving 4 bases unmatched. CDR1 is LNHDA and CDR2 is SQIVND in the germline V gene (reference sequence). CDR3 protein: CASSIGDRVPEQYF. The CDR3 region has the DNA TGTGCCAGTAGTATAGGGGACAGGGTTCCCGAGCAGTACTTC.

This chain joins TRBV19 and TRBJ2-3; TRBD2 aligns across 10 bases. CDR1 and CDR2 from the germline V gene are LNHDA and SQIVND (reference sequence). The CDR3 runs 15 residues. The trim removed 8 bases at V and 0 bases at J, leaving 5 bases unmatched. CDR3 coding DNA: TGTGCCAGTTCTCGGACTAGCGGAAGCACAGATACGCAGTATTTT. This encodes CASSRTSGSTDTQYF.

This clone showed up just a few times. The chain employs TRBV19 and TRBJ1-6, with 7 bases that match TRBD1. V trimming: 5 bases; J trimming: 6 bases; junction bases outside the gene matches: 7. CDR3 length: 15 residues. The germline V gene encodes CDR1 LNHDA and CDR2 SQIVND (reference sequence). Here the CDR3 DNA reads TGTGCCAGTAGTGACAGGGCCGGGGCTAATTCACCCCTCCACTTT. Amino acids: CASSDRAGANSPLHF.

V usage is TRBV9 and J usage is TRBJ2-1; possible D gene TRBD1, 6 bases. Germline values: CDR1 SGDLS, CDR2 YYNGEE. Trimming took 0 bases from V and 5 from J, leaving 21 bases between them. The CDR3 totals 18 residues. Written as DNA, the CDR3 is TGTGCCAGCAGCGTAGGAGGATCTCGGACAGTTAACGACAATGAGCAGTTCTTC. Amino acid sequence: CASSVGGSRTVNDNEQFF.

The J gene is TRBJ2-2, the V gene TRBV11-2; 7 bases are shared with TRBD2. The CDR3 has 17 amino acids. Germline values: CDR1 SGHAT, CDR2 FQNNGV. The V gene end was trimmed by 4 bases and the J gene end by 5 bases; junction bases not matched to a gene: 13. CDR3 loop: CASSSRRGGRGTGELFF. As DNA, the CDR3 is TGTGCCAGCAGCTCCCGAAGGGGCGGGAGAGGAACCGGGGAGCTGTTTTTT.

The chain uses TRBV19 and TRBJ2-1; the match to TRBD2 covers 9 bases. Losses at the gene ends were 8 bases for V and 9 bases for J; bases not matched to a gene: 8. This CDR3 comprises 13 residues. Germline V gene lookup returns CDR1 LNHDA and CDR2 SQIVND (reference sequence). The CDR3, as DNA: TGTGCCAGTCGTTCTAGCGGGATGGGTGAGCAGTTCTTC. It is translated as CASRSSGMGEQFF.

This clone was found once. The rearrangement links TRBV5-1 to TRBJ2-3; TRBD1 might be the D (7 bases). Germline V CDR1 and CDR2: SGHRS, YFSETQ. The CDR3 runs to 13 residues. Between the trimmed V and J ends, which lost 10 bases and 2 bases, there was a span of 14 bases. The CDR3 DNA reads TGCGCCTCGTCAGGGGGGCACACAGATACGCAGTATTTT. Encoded protein: CASSGGHTDTQYF.

The J gene is TRBJ2-3, the V gene TRBV28; no clear D. Germline assignment: CDR1 MDHEN and CDR2 SYDVKM. There are 12 residues in the CDR3. The V and J ends lost 6 bases and 6 bases respectively, with 10 bases between them. Here the CDR3 DNA reads TGTGCCAGCAGCCTCCCCCGGGATACGCAGTATTTT. Protein sequence: CASSLPRDTQYF. Using reference TRBV28 and TRBJ2-3 for the parts outside the CDR3, the full variable domain is DVKVTQSSRYLVKRTGEKVFLECVQDMDHENMFWYRQDPGLGLRLIYFSYDVKMKEKGDIPEGYSVSREKKERFSLILESASTNQTSMYLCASSLPRDTQYFGPGTRLTVL.

The chain combines TRBV27 with TRBJ2-7, with D perhaps TRBD2 (5 bases). V lost 8 bases, J lost 2 bases, and 19 bases lay in between. The CDR3 is 15 amino acids. Germline V gene sequence: CDR1 MNHEY, CDR2 SMNVEV (reference sequence). The CDR3 coding sequence is TGTGCCAGCCTTGCCCAGGTCGGGGTCCCCTACGAGCAGTACTTC. This translates into CASLAQVGVPYEQYF.

This clone was picked up a small number of times. The V gene is TRBV6-5, the J gene TRBJ1-5, with 8 bases fitting TRBD1. The CDR3 runs to 14 residues. V gave up 6 bases and J gave up 7 bases; unmatched junction bases: 8. CDR1 is MNHEY, CDR2 SVGAGI, per germline. CDR3 protein: CASRPTGVSQPQHF. CDR3 DNA: TGTGCCAGCAGGCCGACAGGGGTAAGCCAGCCCCAGCATTTT.

This clone was counted between two and nine times. The J gene is TRBJ2-7, the V gene TRBV30; D gene uncertain. V lost 1 base to trimming and J lost 3 bases, with 10 bases between them. The CDR3 spans 13 residues. From germline, CDR1 is GTSNPN and CDR2 SVGIG (reference sequence). The CDR3 region is CAWSDKIVYEQYF. The CDR3 region has the DNA TGTGCCTGGAGTGATAAAATAGTCTACGAGCAGTACTTC.

The genes are TRBV12-5 and TRBJ2-1; the D gene is possibly TRBD1 (6 bases). Germline lookup yields CDR1 LGHNT and CDR2 FRNRAP. The CDR3 has 16 residues. The V and J ends lost 6 bases and 5 bases respectively, with 20 bases between them. CDR3 residues: CASGKGVRVNDNEQFF. The CDR3, as DNA: TGTGCTAGTGGAAAGGGGGTCAGGGTTAATGACAATGAGCAGTTCTTC.

The J gene is TRBJ1-1, the V gene TRBV6-5, with D hard to call. CDR3 length: 14 residues. With 4 bases removed from V and 4 bases from J, the gap between germline ends came to 13 bases. Germline V lookup: CDR1 MNHEY, CDR2 SVGAGI. The CDR3, as DNA: TGTGCCAGCAGTTCAACAGCCCTGGGCACTGAAGCTTTCTTT. It translates to CASSSTALGTEAFF.

This rearrangement joins TRBV6-6 to TRBJ1-5, with 10 nucleotides matching TRBD1. V lost 2 bases and J lost 6; bases outside the gene matches: 4. The CDR3 length is 15 residues. Germline loops: CDR1 MNHNY, CDR2 SVGAGI (reference sequence). The DNA of the CDR3 is TGTGCCAGCAGTTACCTGACAGGGGGCGGTCAGCCCCAGCATTTT. Protein sequence: CASSYLTGGGQPQHF.

The V and J genes are TRBV5-4 and TRBJ1-2; a weak D match, TRBD1 (6 bases). This CDR3 has 13 amino acids. Trimming removed 4 bases from V and 3 bases from J, with 10 bases in between. Germline V lookup: CDR1 SGHNT, CDR2 YYREEE (reference sequence). The CDR3 loop is CASSQGTHYGYTF. CDR3 bases: TGTGCCAGCAGCCAGGGGACACACTATGGCTACACCTTC.

This chain links TRBV6-5 with TRBJ1-4, with D perhaps TRBD1 (5 bases). Germline V lookup: CDR1 MNHEY, CDR2 SVGAGI. CDR3 length: 16 residues. The V end lost 2 bases, the J end lost 2 bases, and 12 bases lay between the germline ends. Here the CDR3 DNA reads TGTGCCAGCAGTTACCGGACACCACCCACTAATGAAAAACTGTTTTTT. Translating it yields CASSYRTPPTNEKLFF.

The genes are TRBV30 and TRBJ1-4; a weak D match, TRBD1 (6 bases). The ends were cut back, 0 bases at V and 9 bases at J, with 11 bases in the middle. The CDR3 loop spans 13 amino acids. The V gene's germline CDR1 is GTSNPN and CDR2 SVGIG (reference sequence). For the CDR3, the DNA is TGTGCCTGGAGTGTAGTAGGGGGACAAAAACTGTTTTTT. The encoded protein is CAWSVVGGQKLFF.

In this sample, this clone turned up a few times. The chain is built from TRBV18 and TRBJ1-2; D possibly corresponds to TRBD1 (5 bases). The CDR3 runs 15 residues. V was shortened by 2 bases and J by 4 bases, with 14 bases between the two germline ends. Germline V gene sequence: CDR1 KGHSH, CDR2 LQKENI. This CDR3 is CASSPEMGQGYGYTF. For the CDR3, the DNA is TGTGCCAGCTCACCAGAGATGGGGCAGGGCTATGGCTACACCTTC.

The genes are TRBV5-5 and TRBJ1-5; D is uncertain. Deletions cut 4 bases from V and 0 bases from J, with 14 bases between. Germline CDR1 reads SGHKS; CDR2 reads YYEKEE (reference sequence). CDR3 length: 16 residues. The chain's CDR3 is CASSPWTSPSNQPQHF. The CDR3 nucleotides are TGTGCCAGCAGCCCTTGGACTTCCCCTAGCAATCAGCCCCAGCATTTT.

The chain recombines TRBV7-2 with TRBJ2-7; D possibly corresponds to TRBD2 (7 bases). V was cut by 4 bases and J by 4 bases, with 14 bases left in between. The germline CDR1 and CDR2 sequences are SGHTA and FQGNSA. The CDR3 runs to 14 residues. CDR3 nucleotides: TGTGCCAGCAGCTCGCAGGGAGGGGGGTACGAGCAGTACTTC. This translates into CASSSQGGGYEQYF.

The gene calls are TRBV5-1 and TRBJ2-1; 9 bases are a match to TRBD1. Germline V gene sequence: CDR1 SGHRS, CDR2 YFSETQ. With 3 bases clipped from V and 3 bases from J, the junction kept 7 bases outside the gene matches. This CDR3 has 16 amino acids. The CDR3: CASSSTPGQGYNEQFF. The DNA for the CDR3 is TGCGCCAGCAGCTCAACTCCGGGACAGGGCTACAATGAGCAGTTCTTC.

The chain joins TRBV6-5 to TRBJ1-4; tentatively, D is TRBD1 (6 bases). The CDR3 extends over 14 amino acids. The germline gives CDR1 MNHEY, CDR2 SVGAGI. Trimming took off 5 bases at V and 4 bases at J, with 11 bases between the two ends. The CDR3 loop reads CASSLDSGNEKLFF. Written as DNA, the CDR3 is TGTGCCAGCAGTCTGGACAGTGGTAATGAAAAACTGTTTTTT.

The chain is built from TRBV27 and TRBJ1-4, with D tentatively TRBD1 (5 bases). Trimming took off 5 bases at V and 2 bases at J, with 9 bases between the two ends. This CDR3 has 14 amino acids. Per the germline V gene, CDR1 is MNHEY and CDR2 is SMNVEV (reference sequence). The CDR3 DNA follows: TGTGCCAGCAGTGGGGGGAAGACTAATGAAAAACTGTTTTTT. Protein: CASSGGKTNEKLFF. The full variable domain, its missing parts supplied by reference TRBV27 and TRBJ1-4, is EAQVTQNPRYLITVTGKKLTVTCSQNMNHEYMSWYRQDPGLGLRQIYYSMNVEVTDKGDVPEGYKVSRKEKRNFPLILESPSPNQTSLYFCASSGGKTNEKLFFGSGTQLSVL.

The chain has TRBV10-3 and TRBJ2-1, with 8 bases lining up with TRBD1. Germline values: CDR1 ENHRY, CDR2 SYGVKD. The junction had 12 bases not matched to a gene; V was cut back by 3 bases and J by 5 bases. The CDR3 covers 17 residues. This chain's CDR3 is CAISDRTGGQGNNEQFF. The CDR3 DNA reads as TGTGCCATCAGTGACCGAACAGGGGGACAAGGTAACAATGAGCAGTTCTTC.